This T cell receptor (beta chain) was captured in a study of blood T cell repertoires in COVID-19. Whole-study context: Sites in the United States, Italy and Spain provided acute and convalescent COVID-19 samples. PBMCs, B-cell-depleted T cells, or T cells were the source of the cDNA or gDNA that made up the material.

The CDR3 covers 15 residues. Germline CDR1 LNHDA, CDR2 SQIVND (reference sequence). The ends were cut back, 5 bases at V and 5 bases at J, with 19 bases in the middle. Source study methods: Amplified reference gene primers provided the basis for estimating nucleated cell counts. The table came from immunoSEQ multiplex PCR; TCRdb's copy has only in-frame clones and leaves some out. V, J and clone size are those of that table, while D and trimming were read from the DNA. The table includes a few hundred thousand clones, about 90% detected once. Seattle researchers signed up patients amid active infection and tracked them longitudinally.

This chain links TRBV19 with TRBJ2-7; possibly TRBD2 for D (7 bases). The specimen sequenced was peripheral blood. This TCR was sampled from a woman younger than 45 with COVID-19, enrolled during active disease. The CDR3 reads CASSLQGGGFDEQYF. The CDR3 bases are TGTGCCAGTAGTCTACAGGGAGGGGGGTTCGACGAGCAGTACTTC.